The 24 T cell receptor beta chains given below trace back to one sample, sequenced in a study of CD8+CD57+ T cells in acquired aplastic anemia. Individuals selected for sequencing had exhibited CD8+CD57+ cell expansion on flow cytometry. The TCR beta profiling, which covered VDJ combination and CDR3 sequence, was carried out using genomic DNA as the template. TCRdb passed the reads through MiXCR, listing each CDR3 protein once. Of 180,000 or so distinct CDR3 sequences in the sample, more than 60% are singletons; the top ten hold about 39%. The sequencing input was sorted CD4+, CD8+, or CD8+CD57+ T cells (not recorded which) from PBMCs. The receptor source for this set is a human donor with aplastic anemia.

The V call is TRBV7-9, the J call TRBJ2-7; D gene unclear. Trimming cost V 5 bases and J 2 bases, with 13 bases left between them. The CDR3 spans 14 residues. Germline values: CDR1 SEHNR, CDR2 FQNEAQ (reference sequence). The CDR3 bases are TGTGCCAGCAGCCAAGAGGCAGAGGCCTACGAGCAGTACTTC. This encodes CASSQEAEAYEQYF. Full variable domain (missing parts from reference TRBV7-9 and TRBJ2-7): DTGVSQNPRHKITKRGQNVTFRCDPISEHNRLYWYRQTLGQGPEFLTYFQNEAQLEKSRLLSDRFSAERPKGSFSTLEIQRTEQGDSAMYLCASSQEAEAYEQYFGPGTRLTVT.

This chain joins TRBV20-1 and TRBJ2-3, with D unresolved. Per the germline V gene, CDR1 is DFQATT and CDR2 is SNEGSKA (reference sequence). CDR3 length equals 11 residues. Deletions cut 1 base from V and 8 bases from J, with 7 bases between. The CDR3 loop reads CSARGNGTQYF. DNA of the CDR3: TGCAGTGCTAGAGGGAACGGTACGCAGTATTTT.

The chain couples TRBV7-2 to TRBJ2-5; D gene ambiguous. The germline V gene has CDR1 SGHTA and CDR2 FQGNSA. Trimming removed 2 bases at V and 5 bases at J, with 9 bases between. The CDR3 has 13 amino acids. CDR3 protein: CASSLYTSETQYF. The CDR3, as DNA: TGTGCCAGCAGCTTATACACATCGGAGACCCAGTACTTC.

The CDR3 loop is CSVATAFTDTQYF. CDR3 coding DNA: TGCAGCGTCGCGACAGCCTTCACAGATACGCAGTATTTT. V is TRBV29-1 and J is TRBJ2-3, with a weak D call TRBD1 (5 bases). Germline assignment: CDR1 SQVTM and CDR2 ANQGSEA. This CDR3 contains 13 residues. V lost 6 bases to trimming and J lost 2 bases, with 12 bases between them.

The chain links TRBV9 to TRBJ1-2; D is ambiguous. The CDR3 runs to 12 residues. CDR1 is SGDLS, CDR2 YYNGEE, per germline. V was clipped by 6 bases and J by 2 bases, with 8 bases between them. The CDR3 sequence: CASNDGNYGYTF. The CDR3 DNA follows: TGTGCCAGCAATGACGGGAACTATGGCTACACCTTC.

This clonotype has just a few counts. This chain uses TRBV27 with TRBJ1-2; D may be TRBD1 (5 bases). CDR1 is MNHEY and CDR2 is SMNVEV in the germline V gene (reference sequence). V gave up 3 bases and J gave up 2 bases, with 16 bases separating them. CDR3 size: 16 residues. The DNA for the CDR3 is TGTGCCAGCAGTTTTGGGCCCCAGGGTTGGAACTATGGCTACACCTTC. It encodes CASSFGPQGWNYGYTF.

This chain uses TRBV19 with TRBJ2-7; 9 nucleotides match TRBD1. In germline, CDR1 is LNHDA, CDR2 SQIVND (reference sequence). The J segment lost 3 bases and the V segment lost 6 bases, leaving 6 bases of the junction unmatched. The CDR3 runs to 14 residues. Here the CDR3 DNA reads TGTGCCAGTAGCGCCGGGACAGGGAGCTACGAGCAGTACTTC. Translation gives CASSAGTGSYEQYF.

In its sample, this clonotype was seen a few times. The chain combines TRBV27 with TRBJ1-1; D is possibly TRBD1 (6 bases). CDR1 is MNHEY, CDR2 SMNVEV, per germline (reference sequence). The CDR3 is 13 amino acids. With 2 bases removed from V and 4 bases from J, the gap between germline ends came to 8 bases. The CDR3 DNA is TGTGCCAGCAGTTTAGGACAGATCACTGAAGCTTTCTTT. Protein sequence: CASSLGQITEAFF.

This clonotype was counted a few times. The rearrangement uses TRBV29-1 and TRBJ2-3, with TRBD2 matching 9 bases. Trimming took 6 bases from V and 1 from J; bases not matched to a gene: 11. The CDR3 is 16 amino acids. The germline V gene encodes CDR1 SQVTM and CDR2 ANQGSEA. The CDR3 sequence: CSVGLAGRLGTDTQYF. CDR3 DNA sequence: TGCAGCGTCGGGCTAGCGGGAAGGTTGGGCACAGATACGCAGTATTTT.

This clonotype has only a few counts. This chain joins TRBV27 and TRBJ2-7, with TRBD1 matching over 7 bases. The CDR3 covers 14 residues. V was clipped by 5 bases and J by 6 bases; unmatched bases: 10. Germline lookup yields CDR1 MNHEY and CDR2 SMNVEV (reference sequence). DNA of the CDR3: TGTGCCAGCAGTCAGGCCCGACAGGGAAGCGAGCAGTACTTC. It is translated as CASSQARQGSEQYF.

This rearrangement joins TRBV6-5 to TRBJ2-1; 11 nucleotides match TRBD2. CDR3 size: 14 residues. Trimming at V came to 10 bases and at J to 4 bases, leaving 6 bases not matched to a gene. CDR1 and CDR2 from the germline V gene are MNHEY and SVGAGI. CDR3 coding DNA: TGTGCCACAAGACTAGCGGGGCGATACAATGAGCAGTTCTTC. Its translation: CATRLAGRYNEQFF.

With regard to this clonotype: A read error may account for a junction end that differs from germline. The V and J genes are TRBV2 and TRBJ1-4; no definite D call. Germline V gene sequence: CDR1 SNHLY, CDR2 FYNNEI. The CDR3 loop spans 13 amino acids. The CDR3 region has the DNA TGTGCCAGCAGTGAAAAGGGAAGTGAAAAGCTGTTTTTT. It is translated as CASSEKGSEKLFF.

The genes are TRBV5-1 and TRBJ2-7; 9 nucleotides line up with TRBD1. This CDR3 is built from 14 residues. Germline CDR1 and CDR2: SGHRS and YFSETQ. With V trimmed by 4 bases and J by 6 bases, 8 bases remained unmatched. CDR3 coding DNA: TGCGCCAGCAGCCACGCGGACAGGGGAGGCGAGCAGTACTTC. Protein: CASSHADRGGEQYF.

CDR3 DNA: TGTGCCACCAGTTCGGCGGGGGCTCTTACAGATACGCAGTATTTT. Its protein is CATSSAGALTDTQYF. The rearrangement joins TRBV15 to TRBJ2-3, with D possibly matching TRBD2 (7 bases). From germline, CDR1 is LNHNV and CDR2 YYDKDF (reference sequence). This CDR3 has 15 residues. Trimming removed 6 bases from V and 3 bases from J, with 16 bases in between.

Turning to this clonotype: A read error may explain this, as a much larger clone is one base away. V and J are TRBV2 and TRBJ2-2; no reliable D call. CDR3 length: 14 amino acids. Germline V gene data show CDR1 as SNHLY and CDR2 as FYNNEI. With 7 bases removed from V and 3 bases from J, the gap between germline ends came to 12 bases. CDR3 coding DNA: TGTGCCAGCAAGGCGAGTGAGGACACCGGGGAGCTGTTTTTT. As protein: CASKASEDTGELFF.

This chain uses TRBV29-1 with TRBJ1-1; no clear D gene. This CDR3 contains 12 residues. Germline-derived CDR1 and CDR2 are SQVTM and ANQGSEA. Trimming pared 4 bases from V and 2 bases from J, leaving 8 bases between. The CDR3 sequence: CSVVPPNTEAFF. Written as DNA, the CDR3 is TGCAGCGTTGTACCCCCAAACACTGAAGCTTTCTTT.

CDR3 amino acids: CASSRFAANTGELFF. CDR3 coding DNA: TGTGCCAGTAGCCGCTTCGCGGCGAACACCGGGGAGCTGTTTTTT. This rearrangement joins TRBV9 to TRBJ2-2; D not resolved. Germline V gene lookup returns CDR1 SGDLS and CDR2 YYNGEE. The CDR3 is 15 amino acids. Trimming pared 8 bases from V and 0 bases from J, leaving 14 bases between.

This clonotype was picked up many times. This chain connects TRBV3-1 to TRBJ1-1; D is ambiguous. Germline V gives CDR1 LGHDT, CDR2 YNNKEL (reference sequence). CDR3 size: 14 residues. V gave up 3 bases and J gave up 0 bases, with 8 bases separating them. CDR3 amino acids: CASSHTGLNTEAFF. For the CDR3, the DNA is TGTGCCAGCAGCCACACTGGCTTGAACACTGAAGCTTTCTTT.

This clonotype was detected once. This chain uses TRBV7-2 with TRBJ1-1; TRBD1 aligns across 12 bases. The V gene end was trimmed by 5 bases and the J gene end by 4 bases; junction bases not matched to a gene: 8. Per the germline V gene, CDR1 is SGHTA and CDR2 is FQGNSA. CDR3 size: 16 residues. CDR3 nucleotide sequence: TGTGCCAGCAGCCGACCGGGACAGGGGGCATCCACTGAAGCTTTCTTT. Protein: CASSRPGQGASTEAFF. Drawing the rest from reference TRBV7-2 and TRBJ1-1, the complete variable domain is GAGVSQSPSNKVTEKGKDVELRCDPISGHTALYWYRQSLGQGLEFLIYFQGNSAPDKSGLPSDRFSAERTGGSVSTLTIQRTQQEDSAVYLCASSRPGQGASTEAFFGQGTRLTVV.

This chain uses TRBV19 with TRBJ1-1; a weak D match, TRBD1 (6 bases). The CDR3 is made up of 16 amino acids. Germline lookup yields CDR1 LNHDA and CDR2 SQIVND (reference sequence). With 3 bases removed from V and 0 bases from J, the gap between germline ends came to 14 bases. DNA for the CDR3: TGTGCCAGTAGTATCACCTACAGGGACATGAACACTGAAGCTTTCTTT. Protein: CASSITYRDMNTEAFF.

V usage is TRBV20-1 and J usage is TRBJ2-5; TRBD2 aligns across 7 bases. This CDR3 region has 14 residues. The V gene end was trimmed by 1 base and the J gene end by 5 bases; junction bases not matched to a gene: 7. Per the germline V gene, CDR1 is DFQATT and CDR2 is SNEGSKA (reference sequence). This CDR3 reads CSARVISGSETQYF. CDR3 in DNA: TGCAGTGCTAGAGTAATTAGCGGGTCGGAGACCCAGTACTTC.

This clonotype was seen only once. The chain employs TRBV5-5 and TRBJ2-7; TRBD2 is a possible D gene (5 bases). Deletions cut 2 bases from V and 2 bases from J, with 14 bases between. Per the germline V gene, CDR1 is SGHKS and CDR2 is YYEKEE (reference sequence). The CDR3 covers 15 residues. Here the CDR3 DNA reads TGTGCCAGCAGCTTATCGTCGGGGTGGACCTACGAGCAGTACTTC. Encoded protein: CASSLSSGWTYEQYF.

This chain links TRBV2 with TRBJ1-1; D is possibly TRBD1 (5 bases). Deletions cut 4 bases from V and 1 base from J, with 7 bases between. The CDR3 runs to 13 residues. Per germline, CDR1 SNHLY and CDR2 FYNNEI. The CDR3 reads CASSVGANTEAFF. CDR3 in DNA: TGTGCCAGCAGTGTAGGGGCGAACACTGAAGCTTTCTTT.

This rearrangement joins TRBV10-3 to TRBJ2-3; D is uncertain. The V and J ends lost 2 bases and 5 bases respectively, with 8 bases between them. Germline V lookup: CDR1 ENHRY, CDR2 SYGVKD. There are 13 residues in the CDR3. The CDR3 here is CAISESAEDTQYF. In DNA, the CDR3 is TGTGCCATCAGTGAGAGCGCAGAAGATACGCAGTATTTT.